This entry features one TCR beta chain sequence. What it recognizes is unknown. CDR1 and CDR2 (germline): SNHLY, FYNNEI. This CDR3 spans 12 amino acids. Trimming took 1 base from V and 13 from J, leaving 14 bases between them. This sample is drawn from a study of OX40 agonist ivuxolimab in advanced cancers. The overall study: The patients received agonistic anti-OX40 (CD134) antibody ivuxolimab. Patients achieving partial responses numbered three: one hepatocellular carcinoma case and two cutaneous melanoma cases. Study results and caveats: At 0.1 to 3.0 mg/kg, CD4+ and CD8+ blood T cells expanded clonally by week 6.

Assay: immunoSEQ multiplex PCR; the TCRdb copy retains only in-frame clones and omits some. The data contain about 41,000 clones, 85% of them singletons. Blood draws occurred at baseline, cycle 4 day 1, and cycle 7 day 1. Sequencing used CD4+ or CD8+ T cells sorted from blood, obtained in a trial of the OX40 agonist ivuxolimab. The source is an adult with an advanced solid tumor such as melanoma, head and neck, liver or kidney cancer. The chain uses TRBV2 and TRBJ2-7; D not resolved. In DNA, the CDR3 is TGTGCCAGCAGTGAAGTCCGGCCCCTCTGTTACTTC. This translates into CASSEVRPLCYF.